One sample yielded the 19 T cell receptor beta chains listed below, sequenced in a study of radiotherapy plus CTLA-4 blockade in lung cancer. The assay was immunoSEQ multiplex PCR, and TCRdb's table has in-frame clones only and misses some. This table holds fewer than 100,000 clones, over 70% found once. Here the sequenced sample was peripheral blood, taken from a patient treated with radiotherapy plus ipilimumab. Receptors were obtained from a human donor with non-small cell lung cancer whose response to radiotherapy plus ipilimumab could not be evaluated. Some clones in this sample may be carry-over from other donors' samples.

The chain is built from TRBV7-2 and TRBJ2-3, with TRBD1 matching over 9 bases. The CDR3 spans 16 residues. The trim removed 0 bases at V and 3 bases at J, leaving 4 bases unmatched. The V gene's germline CDR1 is SGHTA and CDR2 FQGNSA. Here the CDR3 reads CASSLAGTGNTDTQYF. CDR3 DNA sequence: TGTGCCAGCAGCTTAGCGGGGACAGGGAATACAGATACGCAGTATTTT.

The chain is built from TRBV29-1 and TRBJ1-3; tentatively, D is TRBD1 (6 bases). The CDR3 has 14 amino acids. Trimming shortened V by 3 bases and J by 4 bases, and 13 bases separated the two germline ends. Germline CDR1 SQVTM, CDR2 ANQGSEA. In nucleotides, the CDR3 is TGCAGCGTTGAGAGAAACAGGGCCGGAAACACCATATATTTT. It encodes CSVERNRAGNTIYF.

This chain links TRBV4-1 with TRBJ1-6, with unresolved D. The V gene's germline CDR1 is MGHRA and CDR2 YSYEKL. This CDR3 region has 15 residues. Trimming cost V 5 bases and J 7 bases, with 15 bases left between them. CDR3 in amino acids: CASSNDGVLNSPLHF. For the CDR3, the DNA is TGCGCCAGCAGCAACGACGGGGTACTGAATTCACCCCTCCACTTT.

The chain uses TRBV6-5 and TRBJ1-1; D unclear. Germline V gives CDR1 MNHEY, CDR2 SVGAGI. With 8 bases removed from V and 1 base from J, the gap between germline ends came to 14 bases. This CDR3 spans 14 amino acids. The CDR3 spells CASAREGRNTEAFF. The CDR3 region has the DNA TGTGCCAGCGCCCGAGAAGGGAGGAACACTGAAGCTTTCTTT.

V is TRBV27 and J is TRBJ2-5; D gene ambiguous. The CDR3 extends over 15 amino acids. V lost 0 bases, J lost 2 bases, and 10 bases lay in between. Germline loops: CDR1 MNHEY, CDR2 SMNVEV (reference sequence). The CDR3 sequence is CASSLSRQSQETQYF. The DNA of the CDR3 is TGTGCCAGCAGTTTATCGCGGCAGTCACAAGAGACCCAGTACTTC.

The rearrangement links TRBV7-6 to TRBJ2-1; D is perhaps TRBD1 (6 bases). The V gene's germline CDR1 is SGHVS and CDR2 FNYEAQ. This CDR3 region has 16 residues. The V end was cut by 1 base, the J end by 4 bases, with 14 bases between. For the CDR3, the DNA is TGTGCCAGCAGCTTAGAGACTACAGGGCTATACAATGAGCAGTTCTTC. Amino acid sequence: CASSLETTGLYNEQFF.

This chain joins TRBV27 and TRBJ1-5; no clear D gene. With 5 bases removed from V and 0 bases from J, the gap between germline ends came to 11 bases. Germline V gives CDR1 MNHEY, CDR2 SMNVEV (reference sequence). This CDR3 has 15 amino acids. CDR3 loop: CASSPNYYSNQPQHF. In DNA, the CDR3 is TGTGCCAGCAGTCCAAACTACTATAGCAATCAGCCCCAGCATTTT.

The chain has TRBV4-2 and TRBJ1-5; 7 bases fit TRBD1. V shed 3 bases, J shed 5 bases, and the junction held 10 bases outside the gene matches. Germline loops: CDR1 LGHNA, CDR2 YNFKEQ. The CDR3 runs to 16 residues. The CDR3 protein is CASSQEGAYYHQPQHF. CDR3 nucleotides: TGTGCCAGCAGCCAGGAGGGGGCCTACTACCATCAGCCCCAGCATTTT.

The chain uses TRBV27 and TRBJ2-3; D unresolved. CDR3 size: 15 residues. Trimming stripped 3 bases from V and 0 bases from J, with 10 bases between. Germline V gene lookup returns CDR1 MNHEY and CDR2 SMNVEV (reference sequence). In nucleotides, the CDR3 is TGTGCCAGCAGTTTTACCCAGGCTAGCACAGATACGCAGTATTTT. This gives the protein CASSFTQASTDTQYF.

This clone came up a few times. The chain employs TRBV6-5 and TRBJ2-5, with a weak D call TRBD2 (6 bases). V lost 6 bases and J lost 4, with 9 bases in between. CDR3 length: 12 amino acids. The germline CDR1 and CDR2 sequences are MNHEY and SVGAGI. The CDR3 sequence: CASSPGGETQYF. Here the CDR3 DNA reads TGTGCCAGCAGCCCCGGGGGAGAGACCCAGTACTTC.

This rearrangement joins TRBV12-2 to TRBJ2-3; the table's D call, TRBD2, was not checked against the DNA. TRBV12-2 is tagged as a pseudogene. The CDR3 is made up of 17 amino acids. The CDR3 DNA sequence: TGTGCAAGTCGCTTAGTCTGCCGACTAGCGGGGGTCGATACGCAGTATTTT. It yields the protein CASRLVCRLAGVDTQYF.

CDR3 in amino acids: CASSTGLRNEKLFF. CDR3 DNA sequence: TGTGCCAGCAGCACAGGCTTACGGAATGAAAAACTGTTTTTT. The chain has TRBV28 and TRBJ1-4; tentative D call: TRBD1 (5 bases). Germline lookup yields CDR1 MDHEN and CDR2 SYDVKM. V was pared by 6 bases and J by 5 bases, with 13 bases between. This CDR3 has 14 amino acids.

The rearrangement uses TRBV28 and TRBJ1-1, with D tentatively TRBD1 (6 bases). The V end lost 9 bases, the J end lost 0 bases, and 11 bases lay between the germline ends. The CDR3 has 13 residues. Germline V lookup: CDR1 MDHEN, CDR2 SYDVKM. The CDR3 reads CASTYRVNTEAFF. The CDR3, as DNA: TGTGCCAGTACGTACAGGGTGAACACTGAAGCTTTCTTT.

This rearrangement joins TRBV18 to TRBJ2-7, with 8 bases aligning to TRBD1. This CDR3 contains 15 residues. V was clipped by 6 bases and J by 8 bases; unmatched bases: 15. The germline V gene encodes CDR1 KGHSH and CDR2 LQKENI. The CDR3 loop is CASSPEVGGQGKQYF. The CDR3 coding sequence is TGTGCCAGCTCCCCCGAGGTTGGCGGACAGGGAAAGCAGTACTTC.

The chain uses TRBV25-1 and TRBJ2-2, with TRBD1 matching 10 bases. The CDR3 sequence is 17 residues long. Germline assignment: CDR1 MGHDK and CDR2 SYGVNS. V lost 3 bases, J lost 2 bases, and 6 bases stayed unmatched. CDR3 DNA: TGTGCCAGCAGTGATCCTGGGACAGGGGTAAACACCGGGGAGCTGTTTTTT. Its protein product is CASSDPGTGVNTGELFF.

This chain links TRBV19 with TRBJ1-6; 7 nucleotides agree with TRBD1. Germline CDR1 reads LNHDA; CDR2 reads SQIVND (reference sequence). The CDR3 is 18 residues long. V was clipped by 1 base and J by 0 bases; unmatched bases: 6. CDR3: CASSIGPGQSSYNSPLHF. In DNA, the CDR3 is TGTGCCAGTAGTATAGGTCCGGGACAGAGCTCCTATAATTCACCCCTCCACTTT.

This clone was counted once. The chain carries TRBV27 and TRBJ2-5; D unclear. With the DNA end fitting TRBJ2-7 better, the J assignment may be wrong. The CDR3 is made up of 13 amino acids. The germline V gene has CDR1 MNHEY and CDR2 SMNVEV (reference sequence). CDR3 bases: TGTGCCAGCAGTCCCTATCCGGTTTACGAGCAGTACTTC. Residues: CASSPYPVYEQYF.

This chain uses TRBV6-6 with TRBJ2-2; 11 nucleotides align to TRBD1. V dropped 6 bases and J dropped 4; count of bases not matched to a gene: 1. The CDR3 spans 14 residues. Per the germline V gene, CDR1 is MNHNY and CDR2 is SVGAGI (reference sequence). CDR3 residues: CASRDRGLTGELFF. DNA of the CDR3: TGTGCCAGCAGGGACAGGGGGCTCACCGGGGAGCTGTTTTTT.

In nucleotides, the CDR3 is TGTGCCAGCAGTTCAGGGGCGAACACCGGGGAGCTGTTTTTT. It is translated as CASSSGANTGELFF. The chain recombines TRBV5-4 with TRBJ2-2; D is possibly TRBD1 (6 bases). The CDR3 runs to 14 residues. The ends were cut back, 5 bases at V and 0 bases at J, with 8 bases in the middle. In germline, CDR1 is SGHNT, CDR2 YYREEE (reference sequence).